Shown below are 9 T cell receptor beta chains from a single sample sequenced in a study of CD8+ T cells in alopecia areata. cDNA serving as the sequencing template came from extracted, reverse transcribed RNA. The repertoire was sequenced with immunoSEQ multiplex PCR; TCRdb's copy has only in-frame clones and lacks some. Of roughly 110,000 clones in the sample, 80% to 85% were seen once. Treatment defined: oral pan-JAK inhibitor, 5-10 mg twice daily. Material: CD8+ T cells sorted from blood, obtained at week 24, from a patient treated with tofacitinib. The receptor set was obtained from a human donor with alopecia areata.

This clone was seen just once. The CDR3 region is CSVPSEGGANYGYTF. The CDR3 region has the DNA TGCAGCGTTCCCTCGGAAGGGGGCGCTAACTATGGCTACACCTTC. The rearrangement joins TRBV29-1 to TRBJ1-2, with 7 nucleotides matching TRBD1. Germline V lookup: CDR1 SQVTM, CDR2 ANQGSEA. The CDR3 totals 15 residues. V lost 5 bases and J lost 0; bases outside the gene matches: 9.

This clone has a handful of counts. The DNA of the CDR3 is TGCAGCGTTGAACCAGCGGTGAACACTGAAGCTTTCTTT. Amino acid sequence: CSVEPAVNTEAFF. This sequence joins TRBV29-1 and TRBJ1-1; D gene ambiguous. The CDR3 is 13 residues long. Deletions cut 2 bases from V and 0 bases from J, with 7 bases between. Germline-derived CDR1 and CDR2 are SQVTM and ANQGSEA. The entire variable domain, with the rest obtained from reference TRBV29-1 and TRBJ1-1, is as follows: SAVISQKPSRDICQRGTSLTIQCQVDSQVTMMFWYRQQPGQSLTLIATANQGSEATYESGFVIDKFPISRPNLTFSTLTVSNMSPEDSSIYLCSVEPAVNTEAFFGQGTRLTVV.

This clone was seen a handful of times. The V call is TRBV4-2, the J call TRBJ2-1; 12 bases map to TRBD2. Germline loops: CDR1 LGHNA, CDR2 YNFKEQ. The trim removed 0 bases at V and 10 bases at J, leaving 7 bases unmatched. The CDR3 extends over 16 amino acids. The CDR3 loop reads CASSQDVLAGGREQFF. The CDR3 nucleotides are TGTGCCAGCAGCCAAGATGTCCTAGCGGGGGGGAGAGAGCAGTTCTTC.

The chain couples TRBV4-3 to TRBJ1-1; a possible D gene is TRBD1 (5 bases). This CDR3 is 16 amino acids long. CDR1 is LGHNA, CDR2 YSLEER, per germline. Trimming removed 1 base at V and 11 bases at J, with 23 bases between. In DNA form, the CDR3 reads TGCGCCAGCAGCCAAGTTCGGGACCTGAGGATCGAAAGGGCTTTCTTT. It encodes CASSQVRDLRIERAFF.

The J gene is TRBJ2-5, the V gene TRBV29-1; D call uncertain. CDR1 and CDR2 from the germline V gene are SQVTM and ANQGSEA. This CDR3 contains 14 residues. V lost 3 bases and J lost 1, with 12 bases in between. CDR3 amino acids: CSVELWHPQETQYF. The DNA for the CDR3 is TGCAGCGTTGAGCTGTGGCACCCCCAAGAGACCCAGTACTTC.

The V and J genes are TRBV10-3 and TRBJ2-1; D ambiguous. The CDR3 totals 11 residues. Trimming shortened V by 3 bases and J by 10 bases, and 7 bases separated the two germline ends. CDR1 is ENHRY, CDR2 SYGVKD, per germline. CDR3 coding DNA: TGTGCCATCAGTGACCCCAGGGAGCAGTTCTTC. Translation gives CAISDPREQFF.

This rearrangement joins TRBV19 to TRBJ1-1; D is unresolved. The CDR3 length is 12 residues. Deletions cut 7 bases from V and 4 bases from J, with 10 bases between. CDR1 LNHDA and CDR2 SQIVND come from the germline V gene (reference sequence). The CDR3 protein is CASTDLSTEAFF. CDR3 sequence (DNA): TGTGCCAGTACTGACTTGAGCACTGAAGCTTTCTTT.

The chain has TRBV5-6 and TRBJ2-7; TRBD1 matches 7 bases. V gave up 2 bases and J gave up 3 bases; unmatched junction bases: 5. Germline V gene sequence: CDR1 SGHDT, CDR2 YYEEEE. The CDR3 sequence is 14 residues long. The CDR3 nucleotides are TGTGCCAGCAGCTTCCGGGACAGCCACTACGAGCAGTACTTC. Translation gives CASSFRDSHYEQYF.

CDR3 in DNA: TGCGCCAGCAGCCACTTTAACGGCCCGTCGTGGCAGTATTTT. Its protein is CASSHFNGPSWQYF. The chain couples TRBV4-1 to TRBJ2-3; D uncertain. This CDR3 spans 14 amino acids. CDR1 is MGHRA, CDR2 YSYEKL, per germline. Trimming took off 3 bases at V and 11 bases at J, with 18 bases between the two ends.